These T cell receptor beta chains were read from a single sample in a study of identifying expanded T cells in peripheral blood. TCRdb's table, derived via immunoSEQ multiplex PCR, lists solely in-frame clones and lacks some. The top ten hold under 5% of the sample, which has 50,000 to 75,000 clones, about 87% seen once. The sample consisted of blood. These receptor sequences come from a person aged 18 to 75 in good health. Both conserved end residues are part of each CDR3. D genes are given only for firm matches. Clone sizes are given selectively: once, few, many, or a class where the clone is expanded.

j_call,cdr3_length,clone_size,v_call,d_call,cdr3_aa,cdr3_nt
TRBJ1-1,14,NA,TRBV6-5,TRBD1,CASSRSLTGTEAFF,TGTGCCAGCAGCCGTTCCCTGACAGGGACTGAAGCTTTCTTT
TRBJ1-4,15,NA,TRBV4-1,NA,CASVPFWGAREKLFF,TGCGCCAGCGTACCATTTTGGGGGGCGCGTGAAAAACTGTTTTTT
TRBJ2-1,14,NA,TRBV6-5,NA,CASSYLGDPNEQFF,TGTGCCAGCAGTTATTTGGGGGACCCTAATGAGCAGTTCTTC
TRBJ1-4,17,NA,TRBV7-9,NA,CASSLVGQGGANEKLFF,TGTGCCAGCAGCTTAGTCGGCCAGGGTGGTGCTAATGAAAAACTGTTTTTT
TRBJ1-1,14,NA,TRBV2,NA,CASSEGGENTEAFF,TGTGCCAGCAGTGAGGGGGGAGAGAACACTGAAGCTTTCTTT
TRBJ2-5,15,NA,TRBV18,NA,CASSPPSRGQETQYF,TGTGCCAGCTCACCACCTTCGCGAGGTCAAGAGACCCAGTACTTC
TRBJ1-6,17,NA,TRBV23-1,TRBD1,CASSQSWGQGLNSPLHF,TGCGCCAGCAGTCAATCTTGGGGACAGGGGCTCAATTCACCCCTCCACTTT
TRBJ2-4,16,NA,TRBV7-2,TRBD2,CASSPRLAGGRNIQYF,TGTGCCAGCAGCCCCAGACTAGCGGGAGGACGGAACATTCAGTACTTC
TRBJ2-7,15,NA,TRBV6-5,TRBD2,CASSLLSGGNGEQYF,TGTGCCAGCAGTCTCCTTAGCGGGGGGAACGGCGAGCAGTACTTC
TRBJ2-7,13,NA,TRBV19,NA,CASREGTAYEQYF,TGTGCCAGTCGCGAGGGGACCGCCTACGAGCAGTACTTC
TRBJ2-2,15,NA,TRBV7-7,TRBD2,CASSPSGANTGELFF,TGTGCCAGCAGCCCTAGCGGGGCGAACACCGGGGAGCTGTTTTTT
TRBJ2-3,14,NA,TRBV11-1,NA,CASSPGTSTDTQYF,TGTGCCAGCAGTCCCGGGACATCCACAGATACGCAGTATTTT
TRBJ2-2,16,once,TRBV6-4,NA,CASSESGTGSTGELFF,TGTGCCAGCAGTGAGTCCGGTACAGGGAGTACCGGGGAGCTGTTTTTT
TRBJ2-5,15,NA,TRBV7-3,TRBD1,CASSFSQGAPETQYF,TGTGCCAGCAGCTTTTCACAGGGGGCCCCAGAGACCCAGTACTTC
TRBJ1-1,13,NA,TRBV28,NA,CASIGGGGREAFF,TGTGCCAGCATTGGAGGGGGAGGTCGCGAAGCTTTCTTT
TRBJ1-1,14,NA,TRBV6-5,NA,CASSPPRGITEAFF,TGTGCCAGCAGTCCCCCAAGAGGGATCACTGAAGCTTTCTTT
TRBJ2-5,14,NA,TRBV15,NA,CATSRDVEGETQYF,TGTGCCACCAGCAGAGATGTGGAGGGAGAGACCCAGTACTTC
TRBJ1-6,15,NA,TRBV10-2,NA,CASSYRGTQNSPLHF,TGCGCCAGCAGTTACCGGGGGACACAGAATTCACCCCTCCACTTT
TRBJ2-2,14,NA,TRBV30,NA,CAWSGRDNTGELFF,TGTGCCTGGAGCGGACGGGACAACACCGGGGAGCTGTTTTTT
TRBJ2-5,13,few,TRBV6-1,NA,CASSEWGEETQYF,TGTGCCAGCAGTGAATGGGGTGAGGAGACCCAGTACTTC
TRBJ2-1,12,NA,TRBV4-3,NA,CASSQGYNEQFF,TGCGCCAGCAGCCAGGGGTACAATGAGCAGTTCTTC
TRBJ2-5,15,NA,TRBV5-1,TRBD2,CASSSVSGREETQYF,TGCGCCAGCAGCTCGGTTAGCGGGAGAGAAGAGACCCAGTACTTC
TRBJ2-7,14,NA,TRBV7-9,NA,CASSLFQHTYEQYF,TGTGCCAGCAGCTTATTTCAGCACACCTACGAGCAGTACTTC